The text below deals with one T cell receptor (beta chain). V lost 8 bases to trimming and J lost 4 bases, with 12 bases between them. This CDR3 has 13 residues. CDR1 MGHRA and CDR2 YSYEKL come from the germline V gene. The sample comes from a study of shared clonotypes between healthy human individuals. The assay was run at deep level. The repertoire was sequenced with immunoSEQ multiplex PCR; TCRdb's copy has only in-frame clones and lacks some. The data contain about 2.4 million clones, over 85% of them singletons. The receptor was derived from a man aged 18 to 29 in good health. Some clones in this sample may be carry-over from other donors' samples. The sequenced sample was naive CD4+ T cells from PBMCs. The subset was: CD45RA+ positively selected. The V call is TRBV4-1, the J call TRBJ2-4; the D is unclear. CDR3 sequence: CASGPHGKNIQYF. CDR3 sequence (DNA): TGCGCCAGCGGTCCCCACGGAAAAAACATTCAGTACTTC.